The 28 T cell receptor beta chains presented below share a single source sample, sequenced in a study of OX40 agonist ivuxolimab in advanced cancers. Libraries were prepared by immunoSEQ multiplex PCR; TCRdb keeps only in-frame clonotypes and omits some of them. This repertoire shows some 97,000 clones, about nine tenths found once; its top ten account for approximately 0.31%. The source was CD4+ or CD8+ T cells sorted from blood, collected in a trial of the OX40 agonist ivuxolimab. These TCRs come from an adult with an advanced solid tumor such as melanoma, head and neck, liver or kidney cancer.

This chain joins TRBV28 and TRBJ1-4, with D perhaps TRBD1 (6 bases). The V gene lost 6 bases and the J gene lost 7 bases, with 18 bases spanning the gap. CDR1 and CDR2 (germline): MDHEN, SYDVKM. The CDR3 spans 15 residues. The CDR3 nucleotides are TGTGCCAGCAGGATCGTCCGGGGGGCTGGTGAAAAACTGTTTTTT. This gives the protein CASRIVRGAGEKLFF.

This chain links TRBV4-3 with TRBJ2-6; no clear D gene. This CDR3 is 17 amino acids long. Trimming removed 0 bases at V and 0 bases at J, with 9 bases between. The germline V gene encodes CDR1 LGHNA and CDR2 YSLEER. The CDR3 spells CASSQDLLNSGANVLTF. CDR3 DNA sequence: TGCGCCAGCAGCCAAGACCTCCTTAACTCTGGGGCCAACGTCCTGACTTTC.

This chain uses TRBV27 with TRBJ1-2, with D unclear. Germline V lookup: CDR1 MNHEY, CDR2 SMNVEV (reference sequence). The CDR3 contains 13 residues. V was trimmed by 5 bases and J by 3 bases, leaving 10 bases between them. The CDR3 region is CASSARGDYGYTF. The DNA of the CDR3 is TGTGCCAGCAGTGCCAGAGGAGACTATGGCTACACCTTC.

The chain is built from TRBV2 and TRBJ2-7; TRBD2 matches 9 bases. The CDR3 totals 15 residues. Per germline, CDR1 SNHLY and CDR2 FYNNEI. The J segment lost 4 bases and the V segment lost 5 bases, leaving 9 bases of the junction unmatched. The CDR3 loop reads CASSPWASGAYEQYF. The DNA of the CDR3 is TGTGCCAGCAGTCCCTGGGCTAGCGGGGCTTACGAGCAGTACTTC.

V is TRBV21-1 and J is TRBJ2-3; the table calls TRBD1, which could not be checked here. TRBV21-1 is recorded as a pseudogene. The CDR3 is 20 residues long. The CDR3 loop reads CASFKEGTGAILTPTDTQYF. For the CDR3, the DNA is TGTGCCAGCTTTAAAGAGGGGACAGGGGCTATTTTAACCCCCACAGATACGCAGTATTTT.

The chain joins TRBV19 to TRBJ2-6, with D perhaps given as TRBD1 or TRBD2 (6 bases each). Trimming shortened V by 8 bases and J by 0 bases, and 23 bases separated the two germline ends. The V gene's germline CDR1 is LNHDA and CDR2 SQIVND (reference sequence). The CDR3 loop spans 19 amino acids. As DNA, the CDR3 is TGTGCCAGTGCCGGGGGCAGGTTACACGAGAGCTCTGGGGCCAACGTCCTGACTTTC. Its translation: CASAGGRLHESSGANVLTF.

V and J are TRBV2 and TRBJ2-6; perhaps D is TRBD1 or TRBD2 (6 bases each). V was trimmed by 11 bases and J by 0 bases, leaving 14 bases between them. This CDR3 comprises 15 residues. The V gene's germline CDR1 is SNHLY and CDR2 FYNNEI. CDR3 sequence (DNA): TGTGCCGGCGGGACATCAAACTCTGGGGCCAACGTCCTGACTTTC. It encodes CAGGTSNSGANVLTF.

The gene calls are TRBV19 and TRBJ1-6, with a weak D call TRBD1 (6 bases). The ends were cut back, 6 bases at V and 7 bases at J, with 13 bases in the middle. Per germline, CDR1 LNHDA and CDR2 SQIVND (reference sequence). CDR3 length: 14 residues. Written as DNA, the CDR3 is TGTGCCAGTAGATGGGAGGGGGTCAATTCACCCCTCCACTTT. Translated: CASRWEGVNSPLHF.

The chain is built from TRBV19 and TRBJ2-7; D is uncertain. There are 14 residues in the CDR3. CDR1 is LNHDA, CDR2 SQIVND, per germline (reference sequence). The V end was cut by 1 base, the J end by 0 bases, with 7 bases between. The CDR3 reads CASSIAATSYEQYF. The CDR3 DNA reads TGTGCCAGTAGTATAGCGGCTACCTCCTACGAGCAGTACTTC.

This chain uses TRBV5-1 with TRBJ2-3, with D tentatively TRBD1 (6 bases). This CDR3 comprises 15 residues. Looked up from germline, CDR1 is SGHRS and CDR2 is YFSETQ. Trimming removed 4 bases from V and 0 bases from J, with 12 bases in between. Here the CDR3 DNA reads TGCGCCAGCAGCCTAAGACAGGCTAGCACAGATACGCAGTATTTT. As protein: CASSLRQASTDTQYF.

The chain links TRBV6-1 to TRBJ2-7, with D unclear. CDR1 and CDR2 from the germline V gene are MNHNS and SASEGT. Trimming stripped 5 bases from V and 6 bases from J, with 8 bases between. This CDR3 is 11 amino acids long. The CDR3 bases are TGTGCCAGCAGTTCAGTGGGCGAGCAGTACTTC. Its translation is CASSSVGEQYF.

The DNA of the CDR3 is TGTGCCTCACGAGGAGGTTCGAACTACGAGCAGTACTTC. Translating gives CASRGGSNYEQYF. V is TRBV10-3 and J is TRBJ2-7; TRBD2 might be the D (5 bases). CDR3 length equals 13 residues. V lost 11 bases and J 3 bases, leaving 17 bases between the germline ends. The germline V gene has CDR1 ENHRY and CDR2 SYGVKD.

This chain links TRBV6-1 with TRBJ2-7, with 9 bases fitting TRBD1. In germline, CDR1 is MNHNS, CDR2 SASEGT. The CDR3 consists of 15 residues. J lost 4 bases, V lost 5 bases, and 9 bases had no gene match. CDR3 nucleotides: TGTGCCAGCAGTAAAGGAGAGACAGGGGGTTACGAGCAGTACTTC. This sequence encodes CASSKGETGGYEQYF.

This rearrangement joins TRBV10-3 to TRBJ2-3, with 7 positions matching TRBD1. With 6 bases clipped from V and 1 base from J, the junction kept 7 bases outside the gene matches. CDR3 size: 15 residues. Germline V gives CDR1 ENHRY, CDR2 SYGVKD. CDR3 loop: CAISQPGQRTDTQYF. The CDR3, as DNA: TGTGCCATCAGCCAACCGGGACAGCGCACAGATACGCAGTATTTT.

This sequence joins TRBV7-9 and TRBJ2-7; D might be TRBD1 (5 bases). The CDR3 runs 15 residues. The V gene's germline CDR1 is SEHNR and CDR2 FQNEAQ (reference sequence). V was pared by 4 bases and J by 0 bases, with 13 bases between. CDR3 sequence reads: CASSSSGRNSYEQYF. DNA for the CDR3: TGTGCCAGCAGCTCATCAGGGCGAAACTCCTACGAGCAGTACTTC.

The V gene is TRBV28, the J gene TRBJ2-2; possible D gene TRBD1, 6 bases. Between the trimmed V and J ends, which lost 6 bases and 8 bases, there was a span of 16 bases. This CDR3 comprises 14 residues. Germline-derived CDR1 and CDR2 are MDHEN and SYDVKM. CDR3 amino acids: CASRPLQGRGELFF. The CDR3 nucleotides read TGTGCCAGCAGGCCCCTCCAGGGGAGAGGGGAGCTGTTTTTT.

CDR3 amino acids: CASSATSVRLTGELFF. In DNA, the CDR3 is TGTGCCAGCAGCGCTACTAGCGTTAGATTGACGGGAGAGCTGTTTTTT. J is TRBJ2-2 and V is TRBV9; 7 bases are shared with TRBD2. The CDR3 covers 16 residues. Trimming cost V 3 bases and J 11 bases; bases outside gene matches: 16. Looked up from germline, CDR1 is SGDLS and CDR2 is YYNGEE.

The chain uses TRBV5-5 and TRBJ1-2, with TRBD1 as a possible D gene (5 bases). The germline V gene has CDR1 SGHKS and CDR2 YYEKEE (reference sequence). The V end was cut by 5 bases, the J end by 0 bases, with 17 bases between. The CDR3 loop spans 16 amino acids. CDR3: CASRGERARANYGYTF. CDR3 in DNA: TGTGCCAGCAGGGGGGAGAGGGCCCGAGCTAACTATGGCTACACCTTC.

V is TRBV18 and J is TRBJ2-1; weak D call: TRBD1 (5 bases). V was pared by 2 bases and J by 6 bases, with 8 bases between. Germline V gene lookup returns CDR1 KGHSH and CDR2 LQKENI. This CDR3 is built from 13 residues. Here the CDR3 DNA reads TGTGCCAGCTCACCAGCAGGGTCCAATGAGCAGTTCTTC. It codes for CASSPAGSNEQFF.

The CDR3 sequence: CASSFHLGFQPQHF. The CDR3 coding sequence is TGTGCCAGCAGTTTCCACTTAGGGTTTCAGCCCCAGCATTTT. The chain joins TRBV28 to TRBJ1-5; D uncertain. V was cut by 3 bases and J by 6 bases, with 12 bases left in between. The CDR3 covers 14 residues. Germline-derived CDR1 and CDR2 are MDHEN and SYDVKM.

The genes are TRBV5-4 and TRBJ1-5; D might be TRBD1 (6 bases). Trimming took 3 bases from V and 7 from J, leaving 17 bases between them. CDR1 and CDR2 from the germline V gene are SGHNT and YYREEE (reference sequence). CDR3 length equals 15 residues. The DNA for the CDR3 is TGTGCCAGCAGCTCGGACAGTGGTCCCAACCAGCCCCAGCATTTT. It encodes CASSSDSGPNQPQHF.

The rearrangement uses TRBV11-2 and TRBJ2-7; D not resolved. Per germline, CDR1 SGHAT and CDR2 FQNNGV. V lost 1 base and J lost 4, with 8 bases in between. The CDR3 runs 13 residues. The DNA of the CDR3 is TGTGCCAGCAGCTTAGGGACCAAGTACGAGCAGTACTTC. It yields the protein CASSLGTKYEQYF.

The J gene is TRBJ1-1, the V gene TRBV28; D is unresolved. Germline CDR1 and CDR2: MDHEN and SYDVKM. The CDR3 runs to 15 residues. Trimming stripped 2 bases from V and 4 bases from J, with 14 bases between. CDR3 sequence reads: CASSLGGSGITEAFF. CDR3 bases: TGTGCCAGCAGTTTAGGAGGGTCCGGTATCACTGAAGCTTTCTTT.

The chain is built from TRBV6-5 and TRBJ2-5; TRBD2 aligns across 8 bases. Germline values: CDR1 MNHEY, CDR2 SVGAGI. The V segment lost 7 bases and the J segment 2 bases; nucleotides outside the gene matches: 9. This CDR3 is built from 15 residues. CDR3 loop: CASTPPGGRQETQYF. The DNA of the CDR3 is TGTGCCAGCACCCCGCCGGGGGGGAGGCAAGAGACCCAGTACTTC.

The chain combines TRBV30 with TRBJ2-7, with 7 bases that match TRBD1. The CDR3 runs 14 residues. V trimming: 3 bases; J trimming: 5 bases; junction bases outside the gene matches: 10. The germline V gene encodes CDR1 GTSNPN and CDR2 SVGIG (reference sequence). For the CDR3, the DNA is TGTGCCTGGAGCCGGACAGGCGGCGGTGACGAGCAGTACTTC. Its protein is CAWSRTGGGDEQYF.

This clone was found once. The rearrangement links TRBV7-3 to TRBJ2-3, with a weak D call TRBD2 (6 bases). In germline, CDR1 is SGHTA, CDR2 FQGTGA. This CDR3 comprises 14 residues. V was pared by 5 bases and J by 1 base, with 10 bases between. The CDR3 nucleotides are TGTGCCAGCAGCCCTACGGGAGGCACAGATACGCAGTATTTT. Protein: CASSPTGGTDTQYF.

V and J are TRBV28 and TRBJ2-7, with 7 bases lining up with TRBD2. In germline, CDR1 is MDHEN, CDR2 SYDVKM. CDR3 length: 16 amino acids. J gave up 2 bases and V 4 bases, and 11 bases lay outside the gene matches. The CDR3 DNA follows: TGTGCCAGCAGTTCCCCGGGGGGTCCCCGCCCCTACGAGCAGTACTTC. Translation gives CASSSPGGPRPYEQYF. Using reference TRBV28 and TRBJ2-7 for the parts outside the CDR3, the full variable domain is DVKVTQSSRYLVKRTGEKVFLECVQDMDHENMFWYRQDPGLGLRLIYFSYDVKMKEKGDIPEGYSVSREKKERFSLILESASTNQTSMYLCASSSPGGPRPYEQYFGPGTRLTVT.

The rearrangement links TRBV15 to TRBJ2-7; D may be TRBD1 or TRBD2 (6 bases each). The CDR3 runs to 14 residues. Trimming pared 0 bases from V and 2 bases from J, leaving 8 bases between. Germline CDR1 reads LNHNV; CDR2 reads YYDKDF (reference sequence). CDR3 DNA: TGTGCCACCAGCAGAGATCGGGGGCCCTACGAGCAGTACTTC. Its protein product is CATSRDRGPYEQYF.